This T cell receptor beta chain was identified in a study of post-analysis software for immune sequencing data (dated by TCRdb to about 2015). Describing the broader study: Recorded disease courses included relapsing-remitting, secondary progressive and progressive-relapsing multiple sclerosis, with some patients lacking subtype annotation. The patient repertoires were compared against about a dozen previously published healthy control repertoires obtained from donors aged 6 to 25 years. A subset of samples was prepared in parallel using single-end sample barcoding, then pooled and co-amplified after Illumina adapter ligation. The investigation overall reported the following: The control group was slightly older than the multiple sclerosis patient group. Multiple sclerosis patients had significantly lower normalized Chao1 diversity than controls, a result that suggests substantial peripheral T-cell clonal expansion. Strong co-clustering of samples prepared in the same batch was shown by direct clustering with F measure, prompting a batch-effect correction. Roughly 5 TRBV segments, including TRBV5-6, TRBV5-1 and TRBV20-1, were significantly more frequent in patients than controls.

V drops 4 bases and J drops 0 bases, leaving 8 bases in between. The CDR3 numbers 15 residues from cysteine through phenylalanine. Left in the record is the CDR3 DNA by itself, 45 bases read in frame from the first base. CDR1 and CDR2, per the germline V gene (reference sequence), are SGHNT and YYREEE. To demonstrate the VDJtools post-analysis software, the study profiled TCR beta repertoires from the peripheral blood of 10 to 15 young patients with multiple sclerosis. The multiple sclerosis patients were children and adolescents ranging in age from about 6 to 17 years. The library was prepared using PCR. For sequencing, an Illumina HiSeq 2500 was employed. To reduce PCR and sequencing biases, unique molecular identifiers were incorporated into the TCR beta cDNA libraries. Roughly 0.5 million cDNA molecules were obtained per 1 to 10 million input T cells, so each molecule approximated one T cell. The patient libraries were prepared and sequenced with the same protocol used for the earlier healthy control dataset. Samples belonging to the same batch were prepared together, multiplexed and sequenced on a shared HiSeq lane. The source study handled its data this way. MIGEC handled the raw barcoded reads, throwing out single-read molecular identifier groups before consensus assembly and CDR3 extraction. Clonotype tables were post-analysed with VDJtools, normalizing diversity by down-sampling all datasets to the smallest sample size. In repertoire overlap clustering, CDR3 amino acid sequences, but not nucleotide sequences, were matched to correct batch-related cross-sample contamination. TCRdb reprocessing: public reads trimmed at Q25 with fastp, clones called with MiXCR, in-frame beta chains kept. Identical CDR3 protein sequences are pooled into one entry, listed with their most common genes and DNA. The V and J calls shown here were made by TCRdb, not taken from the authors' results. The sample table shows about 540,000 distinct CDR3 sequences, and roughly 34% are seen once. Clones ranked in the top ten supply under 7% of the sample.

In the case of this clonotype: No cognate antigen has been identified for it. No clone much larger than this one lies a single base away; base qualities are absent.

The sequenced material came from blood. The receptor's source is a girl aged 2-17 years with multiple sclerosis. The chain was built from TRBV5-4 and TRBJ2-6; no D gene call is confident. Here is the DNA: TGTGCCAGCAGCCAGAGGAGCTCTGGGGCCAACGTCCTGACTTTC. This translates into CASSQRSSGANVLTF.